These 15 T cell receptor beta chains were sequenced from one sample in a study of T cells in Graves' hyperthyroidism and ophthalmopathy. Amplification of TCR beta CDR3 regions used RNA as the template. The HTBI primer set drove a first-round RT-PCR of the TCR CDR3. TCRdb re-called the multiplex PCR reads through MiXCR, storing one row per CDR3 protein. The table has about 770,000 distinct CDR3 sequences, about 17% seen once. The specimen was blood. These receptors all come from a woman aged 45 to 65 with Graves' hyperthyroidism that later progressed to Graves' ophthalmopathy.

This clonotype has only a few counts. The chain is built from TRBV6-1 and TRBJ1-3; D call uncertain. The V end was cut by 6 bases, the J end by 0 bases, with 15 bases between. This CDR3 is 16 amino acids long. Per germline, CDR1 MNHNS and CDR2 SASEGT. CDR3 DNA: TGTGCCAGCAGAGGTCCGACTTCGGGCTCTGGAAACACCATATATTTT. Encoded protein: CASRGPTSGSGNTIYF.

The chain employs TRBV30 and TRBJ2-1, with D unresolved. Trimming pared 5 bases from V and 12 bases from J, leaving 26 bases between. The CDR3 is 15 residues long. Germline CDR1 GTSNPN, CDR2 SVGIG (reference sequence). CDR3 bases: TGTGCCTGGGTTCCAAGACATCAACTTTACTTCGGGCAGTTCTTC. As protein: CAWVPRHQLYFGQFF.

Comment on this clonotype: Its ends do not fully match the called genes, so a read error is possible. The chain employs TRBV7-7 and TRBJ2-5, with D possibly matching TRBD1 (6 bases). Germline CDR1 SSHAT, CDR2 FNYEAQ (reference sequence). The CDR3 sequence is 15 residues long. CDR3 region: CASSLDQGNGETQYF. Written as DNA, the CDR3 is TGTGCTAGCAGCTTAGACCAGGGGAACGGAGAGACCCAGTACTTC.

A note on this clonotype: With a much larger clone just one base away, this may be a read error. J is TRBJ2-1 and V is TRBV20-1; the D gene is possibly TRBD1 (5 bases). Deletions cut 0 bases from V and 5 bases from J, with 5 bases between. Per the germline V gene, CDR1 is DFQATT and CDR2 is SNEGSKA (reference sequence). The CDR3 totals 12 residues. Here the CDR3 DNA reads TGCAGTGCTAGAGACAGGGACAATGAGCAGTTCTTC. Protein sequence: CSARDRDNEQFF.

V gene TRBV29-1 combines with J gene TRBJ1-3; D gene ambiguous. In germline, CDR1 is SQVTM, CDR2 ANQGSEA. The CDR3 length is 10 residues. The V gene lost 7 bases and the J gene lost 4 bases, with 5 bases spanning the gap. This CDR3 is CSAAGNTIYF. The CDR3 region has the DNA TGCAGCGCCGCCGGAAACACCATATATTTT.

The rearrangement joins TRBV6-1 to TRBJ1-1; no definite D call. In germline, CDR1 is MNHNS, CDR2 SASEGT. The CDR3 spans 13 residues. Trimming left V 6 bases short and J 8 bases short, with 16 bases between. CDR3 amino acids: CASSPPGASEAFF. The CDR3 bases are TGTGCCAGCAGCCCCCCGGGTGCCTCCGAAGCTTTCTTT.

In its sample, this clonotype was seen many times. This rearrangement joins TRBV3-1 to TRBJ1-1; possible D gene TRBD1, 5 bases. V was clipped by 6 bases and J by 0 bases, with 11 bases between them. Looked up from germline, CDR1 is LGHDT and CDR2 is YNNKEL (reference sequence). The CDR3 runs 14 residues. Written as DNA, the CDR3 is TGTGCCAGCAGACCCGGGACGGTGAACACTGAAGCTTTCTTT. It yields the protein CASRPGTVNTEAFF.

V gene TRBV20-1 combines with J gene TRBJ2-2, with D hard to call. The germline V and J ends were trimmed by 5 bases and 6 bases, with 19 bases remaining between them. The CDR3 is 15 amino acids. The germline V gene has CDR1 DFQATT and CDR2 SNEGSKA (reference sequence). In DNA, the CDR3 is TGCAGTGCTGCCCCATTTGCGGTGGCCCCCGGGGAGCTGTTTTTT. Translation gives CSAAPFAVAPGELFF.

Many counts were recorded for this clonotype. The chain uses TRBV7-3 and TRBJ2-3, with 9 bases lining up with TRBD1. The CDR3 totals 15 residues. Germline V gives CDR1 SGHTA, CDR2 FQGTGA. The junction had 2 bases not matched to a gene; V was cut back by 4 bases and J by 0 bases. DNA of the CDR3: TGTGCCAGCAGCTCGGGGACAGGGAGCACAGATACGCAGTATTTT. Its translation: CASSSGTGSTDTQYF.

The chain couples TRBV29-1 to TRBJ2-7, with D hard to call. The CDR3 has 14 amino acids. CDR1 is SQVTM, CDR2 ANQGSEA, per germline. V lost 7 bases to trimming and J lost 5 bases, with 21 bases between them. The CDR3 nucleotides read TGCAGCGCGCCCGATGGGAACCCCCCTGACGAGCAGTACTTC. Translated, it gives CSAPDGNPPDEQYF.

This clonotype was counted only a few times. The chain has TRBV10-2 and TRBJ1-1; TRBD1 might be the D (5 bases). The CDR3 loop spans 13 amino acids. Germline-derived CDR1 and CDR2 are WSHSY and SAAADI. Trimming cost V 4 bases and J 5 bases, with 11 bases left between them. The CDR3 here is CASSGPWGTEAFF. For the CDR3, the DNA is TGCGCCAGCAGTGGCCCATGGGGGACTGAAGCTTTCTTT.

This clonotype was observed many times. This rearrangement joins TRBV12-3 or TRBV12-4 to TRBJ2-2, with 11 bases lining up with TRBD2. This CDR3 is built from 17 residues. The V gene end was trimmed by 5 bases and the J gene end by 4 bases; junction bases not matched to a gene: 9. CDR3 in amino acids: CASSHDSGGASTGELFF. CDR3 nucleotides: TGTGCCAGCAGTCACGATAGCGGGGGGGCCTCCACCGGGGAGCTGTTTTTT.

The V call is TRBV29-1, the J call TRBJ1-1; the D is unclear. The germline V gene has CDR1 SQVTM and CDR2 ANQGSEA. This CDR3 spans 13 amino acids. V dropped 7 bases and J dropped 3 bases, with 15 bases sitting between them. The CDR3 loop is CSARTSSDTEAFF. DNA of the CDR3: TGCAGCGCTCGGACTTCTTCGGACACTGAAGCTTTCTTT. The full variable domain, completed using reference TRBV29-1 and TRBJ1-1, is SAVISQKPSRDICQRGTSLTIQCQVDSQVTMMFWYRQQPGQSLTLIATANQGSEATYESGFVIDKFPISRPNLTFSTLTVSNMSPEDSSIYLCSARTSSDTEAFFGQGTRLTVV.

In DNA form, the CDR3 reads TGTGCCAGCAGCTTACAATTCCAGGGTCGGGCCTATGGCTACACCTTC. Translating it yields CASSLQFQGRAYGYTF. This sequence joins TRBV7-9 and TRBJ1-2; D perhaps matches TRBD1 (5 bases). The CDR3 runs 16 residues. Per germline, CDR1 SEHNR and CDR2 FQNEAQ (reference sequence). V lost 2 bases, J lost 4 bases, and 17 bases lay in between.

This clonotype has a single count. V and J are TRBV6-1 and TRBJ1-1; D gene unclear. The CDR3 spans 11 residues. Trimming took 8 bases from V and 8 from J, leaving 12 bases between them. Germline V lookup: CDR1 MNHNS, CDR2 SASEGT. Here the CDR3 reads CASLQHAEAFF. In DNA form, the CDR3 reads TGTGCCAGCCTTCAACACGCCGAAGCTTTCTTT.